The rows below give T cell receptor beta chains drawn from one sample of a study of blood T cells in healthy people across ages. TCRdb processed the 5' RACE reads anew with MiXCR; each CDR3 protein has one entry. The table has 850,000 to 950,000 distinct CDR3 sequences, 29% seen once. Input material: blood. The receptor source for this set is a woman of 80 years or more in good health. The CDR3 runs from the conserved cysteine through the conserved F or W. The D gene is left open where the match is weak. Some rows mark clone size as missing; the rest say once, few, many or name a class of expanded clone.

d_call j_call clone_size cdr3_length v_call cdr3_nt cdr3_aa
TRBD2 TRBJ2-5 few 14 TRBV4-1 TGCGCCAGCAGCCGCGGGACTACAAGAGAGACCCAGTACTTC CASSRGTTRETQYF
. TRBJ2-5 . 16 TRBV7-9 TGTGCCAGCAGCTTAATGACGGGGGGCTACCAGGGGGAGCAGTACTTC CASSLMTGGYQGEQYF
TRBD2 TRBJ2-5 few 15 TRBV7-2 TGTGCCAGCAGCCTACGGGGGGGGTGGCGGGAGACCCAGTACTTC CASSLRGGWRETQYF
. TRBJ1-4 . 14 TRBV28 TGTGCCAGCAGTTTCCGGCGGATTAATGAAAAACTGTTTTTT CASSFRRINEKLFF
. TRBJ2-5 . 15 TRBV18 TGTGCCAGCTCACCACCGGGGCAGTACCAAGAGACCCAGTACTTC CASSPPGQYQETQYF
. TRBJ2-3 . 11 TRBV29-1 TGCAGCGTGGGTCTCGGGGATACGCAGTATTTT CSVGLGDTQYF
TRBD1 TRBJ1-4 . 14 TRBV2 TGTGCCAGCGGGAGACAGGGATCGTGCGAAAAACTGTTTTTT CASGRQGSCEKLFF
. TRBJ1-2 few 15 TRBV4-3 TGCGCCAGCAGCCAAGATTTTGCCAATAACTATGGCTACACCTTC CASSQDFANNYGYTF
. TRBJ2-5 . 13 TRBV4-2 TGTGCCAGCAGCCAAGAGTGGGGGAAGACCCAGTACTTC CASSQEWGKTQYF
. TRBJ1-2 many 18 TRBV12-3/TRBV12-4 TGTGCCAGCAGTTACGAAGCAGGATTGGGCGGACTTTCAGGGGGCTACACCTTC CASSYEAGLGGLSGGYTF
TRBD2 TRBJ2-1 many 15 TRBV20-1 TGCAGTGCTAGAAGGTCGGGGGGATCCTACAATGAGCAGTTCTTC CSARRSGGSYNEQFF
TRBD2 TRBJ2-3 . 15 TRBV3-1 TGTGCCAGCAGCCTTAGCGGGGGGGCCAGAGATACGCAGTATTTT CASSLSGGARDTQYF
TRBD2 TRBJ2-7 many 15 TRBV10-3 TGTGCCATCAGTGAAATTAGCGGGGGGAACTACGAGCAGTACTTC CAISEISGGNYEQYF
. TRBJ2-5 . 13 TRBV9 TGTGCCAGCAGCGTAGCGGTCAGTAAGACCCAGTACTTC CASSVAVSKTQYF
TRBD1 TRBJ1-1 few 15 TRBV6-6 TGTGCCAGCAGTTACGACAGGGTTACGGGCACTGAAGCTTTCTTT CASSYDRVTGTEAFF
. TRBJ2-1 . 13 TRBV7-2 TGTGCCAGCAGCTTTGGCCGATACAATGAGCAGTTCTTC CASSFGRYNEQFF
TRBD1 TRBJ2-7 many 15 TRBV7-2 TGTGCCAGCAGCCTCGAGGGGACAGGACCCTACGAGCAGTACTTC CASSLEGTGPYEQYF
TRBD2 TRBJ2-1 . 16 TRBV12-3/TRBV12-4 TGTGCCAGCAGTTGGACTAGCGGGGGGGCTTACAATGAGCAGTTCTTC CASSWTSGGAYNEQFF
. TRBJ2-1 . 15 TRBV20-1 TGCAGTGCTAGGCGTGTGCGGGGCCTCCGGAATGAGCAGTTCTTC CSARRVRGLRNEQFF
. TRBJ1-2 . 12 TRBV10-3 TGTGCCAGCCGGGACACGGACGGTGGCTACACCTTC CASRDTDGGYTF
TRBD1 TRBJ2-7 many 16 TRBV6-2/TRBV6-3 TGTGCCAGCAGCTTCCCGGGACAGGGATTCTCCTACGAGCAGTACTTC CASSFPGQGFSYEQYF
. TRBJ1-6 . 14 TRBV11-3 TGTGCCAGCAGCTTAGAGGAGTTGGGTTCACCCCTCCACTTT CASSLEELGSPLHF
. TRBJ2-3 . 10 TRBV7-2 TGTGCCACCCAGTCGGATACGCAGTATTTT CATQSDTQYF
TRBD1 TRBJ2-1 . 15 TRBV7-9 TGTGCCAGCAGCCGCCGGGACAGCACCTACAATGAGCAGTTCTTC CASSRRDSTYNEQFF
. TRBJ1-4 . 12 TRBV25-1 TGTGCCAGCAGTGAAGACGGTGAAAAACTGTTTTTT CASSEDGEKLFF
TRBD1 TRBJ1-5 . 13 TRBV12-3/TRBV12-4 TGTGCCAGCAGGACAGGGGTTTTTCAGCCCCAGCATTTT CASRTGVFQPQHF
TRBD1 TRBJ1-2 few 15 TRBV27 TGTGCCAGCAGTTTATCCCTGGGACAGGGCTATGGCTACACCTTC CASSLSLGQGYGYTF
. TRBJ2-7 . 14 TRBV6-5 TGTGTCTCTAATACGGGAGAAACCTCCTACGAGCAGTACTTC CVSNTGETSYEQYF
. TRBJ2-1 many 15 TRBV12-3/TRBV12-4 TGTGCCAGCAGTCGTCTAGGAAAGACGTACAATGAGCAGTTCTTC CASSRLGKTYNEQFF
TRBD1 TRBJ2-1 . 16 TRBV5-1 TGCGCCAGCAGCTCCCTACAGGGGTCCTCCTACAATGAGCAGTTCTTC CASSSLQGSSYNEQFF
. TRBJ2-7 many 12 TRBV28 TGTGCCAGCCGGGCGGGGACCTACGAGCAGTACTTC CASRAGTYEQYF
. TRBJ2-1 many 11 TRBV29-1 TGCAGCGTTGGAACCTACAATGAGCAGTTCTTC CSVGTYNEQFF
TRBD2 TRBJ2-1 many 15 TRBV6-2/TRBV6-3 TGTGCCAGCAGTGCCGGACTAGCGGGGGACAATGAGCAGTTCTTC CASSAGLAGDNEQFF
. TRBJ2-3 . 13 TRBV19 TGTGCCAGTGGAGCAGGCAGCACAGATACGCAGTATTTT CASGAGSTDTQYF
TRBD1 TRBJ1-4 . 15 TRBV11-2 TGTGCCAGCAGCTTAGGGGACAGGGATAATGAAAAACTGTTTTTT CASSLGDRDNEKLFF
TRBD2 TRBJ2-1 many 12 TRBV11-1 TGTGCCAGCAGCTGGACTAGATCTGAGCAGTTCTTC CASSWTRSEQFF
TRBD1 TRBJ2-7 many 13 TRBV29-1 TGCAGCGTTGAGGGACAGGGGACCCGCGAGCAGTACTTC CSVEGQGTREQYF
. TRBJ1-4 many 14 TRBV20-1 TGCAGTGCTAGAGAAAGGGCAGGGCTGAGGAAACTGTTTTTT CSARERAGLRKLFF
. TRBJ2-1 few 15 TRBV2 . CASSVGQGAQNERFF